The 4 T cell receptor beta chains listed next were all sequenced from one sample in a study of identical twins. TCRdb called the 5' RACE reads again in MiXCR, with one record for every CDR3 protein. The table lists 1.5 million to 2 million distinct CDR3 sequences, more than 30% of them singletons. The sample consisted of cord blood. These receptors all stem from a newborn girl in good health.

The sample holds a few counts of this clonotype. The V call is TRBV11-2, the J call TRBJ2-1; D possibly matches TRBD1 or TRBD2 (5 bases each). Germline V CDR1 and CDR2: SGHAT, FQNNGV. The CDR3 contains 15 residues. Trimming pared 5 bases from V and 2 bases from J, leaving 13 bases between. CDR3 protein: CASSRGLPPYNEQFF. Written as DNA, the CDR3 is TGTGCCAGCAGCCGGGGCCTCCCCCCCTACAATGAGCAGTTCTTC. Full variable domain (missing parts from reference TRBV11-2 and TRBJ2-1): EAGVAQSPRYKIIEKRQSVAFWCNPISGHATLYWYQQILGQGPKLLIQFQNNGVVDDSQLPKDRFSAERLKGVDSTLKIQPAKLEDSAVYLCASSRGLPPYNEQFFGPGTRLTVL.

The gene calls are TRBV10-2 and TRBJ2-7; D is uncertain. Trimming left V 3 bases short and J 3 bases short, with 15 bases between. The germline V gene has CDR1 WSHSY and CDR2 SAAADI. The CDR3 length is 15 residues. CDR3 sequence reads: CASSEVWGTNYEQYF. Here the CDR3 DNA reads TGCGCCAGCAGTGAAGTTTGGGGTACCAACTACGAGCAGTACTTC.

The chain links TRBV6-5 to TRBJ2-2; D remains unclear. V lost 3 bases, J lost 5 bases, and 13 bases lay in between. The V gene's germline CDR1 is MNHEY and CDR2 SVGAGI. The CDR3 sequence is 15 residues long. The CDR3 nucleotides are TGTGCCAGCAGTTATGCCAGACCTGGGACCGGGGAGCTGTTTTTT. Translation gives CASSYARPGTGELFF.

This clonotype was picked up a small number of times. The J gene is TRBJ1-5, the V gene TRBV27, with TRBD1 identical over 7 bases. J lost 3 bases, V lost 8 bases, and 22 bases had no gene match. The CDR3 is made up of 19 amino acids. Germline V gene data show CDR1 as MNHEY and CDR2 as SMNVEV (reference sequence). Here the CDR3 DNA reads TGTGCCAGCTCCTCCAAATGGGACTACAGGGGTCGGGTCAATCAGCCCCAGCATTTT. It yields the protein CASSSKWDYRGRVNQPQHF.